A single sample is the source of the 27 T cell receptor beta chains below, sequenced in a study of T cell changes during pregnancy in multiple sclerosis (dated by TCRdb to the late 2010s). Library preparation employed the immunoSEQ multiplex PCR assay. Drawn from immuneACCESS, this table holds only the in-frame rearrangements with V and J called that TCRdb kept. Clones are partly lost; checked studies trace under half to an unresolved V gene and leave the rest unexplained. Recorded for this sample are tens of thousands of clones; just over 90% of them occurred a single time. The top ten clonotypes cover 0.3% to 0.4% of the sample. The sequences come from CD4+ T cells from peripheral blood mononuclear cells, collected in the third trimester of pregnancy. These receptors all stem from a female donor in good health, enrolled as a control in a pregnancy study.

The chain is built from TRBV28 and TRBJ1-4, with D perhaps matching TRBD1 (5 bases). The CDR3 loop spans 14 amino acids. The germline V gene encodes CDR1 MDHEN and CDR2 SYDVKM. The V end was cut by 3 bases, the J end by 3 bases, with 8 bases between. For the CDR3, the DNA is TGTGCCAGCAGTTTCGGGGGGGCTAATGAAAAACTGTTTTTT. Translated, it gives CASSFGGANEKLFF. Looking up the rest from reference TRBV28 and TRBJ1-4 gives the full variable domain: DVKVTQSSRYLVKRTGEKVFLECVQDMDHENMFWYRQDPGLGLRLIYFSYDVKMKEKGDIPEGYSVSREKKERFSLILESASTNQTSMYLCASSFGGANEKLFFGSGTQLSVL.

CDR3 loop: CASSDRPRGVEETQYF. CDR3 coding DNA: TGTGCCAGCAGCGACCGCCCGCGGGGGGTGGAAGAGACCCAGTACTTC. This chain uses TRBV5-4 with TRBJ2-5; 8 positions match TRBD2. Germline CDR1 is SGHNT and CDR2 is YYREEE (reference sequence). The CDR3 totals 16 residues. Losses at the gene ends were 4 bases for V and 3 bases for J; bases not matched to a gene: 11. The whole variable domain, filled in from reference TRBV5-4 and TRBJ2-5, reads ETGVTQSPTHLIKTRGQQVTLRCSSQSGHNTVSWYQQALGQGPQFIFQYYREEENGRGNFPPRFSGLQFPNYSSELNVNALELDDSALYLCASSDRPRGVEETQYFGPGTRLLVL.

The chain employs TRBV7-2 and TRBJ2-7; 7 nucleotides match TRBD1. This CDR3 is 14 amino acids long. The junction had 7 bases not matched to a gene; V was cut back by 5 bases and J by 3 bases. Looked up from germline, CDR1 is SGHTA and CDR2 is FQGNSA. The CDR3 sequence is CASSLTRDSYEQYF. The CDR3 region has the DNA TGTGCCAGCAGCCTTACCCGGGACAGCTACGAGCAGTACTTC.

The rearrangement uses TRBV2 and TRBJ2-2; TRBD1 agrees at 8 bases. The junction had 11 bases not matched to a gene; V was cut back by 8 bases and J by 6 bases. The CDR3 spans 15 residues. The germline V gene encodes CDR1 SNHLY and CDR2 FYNNEI. The CDR3 DNA is TGTGCCAGCCACGCGACAGGGGCCGCGGCCGGGGAGCTGTTTTTT. It translates to CASHATGAAAGELFF.

The rearrangement joins TRBV13 to TRBJ2-5; TRBD2 matches at 10 bases. Per germline, CDR1 PRHDT and CDR2 FYEKMQ (reference sequence). The trim removed 7 bases at V and 4 bases at J, leaving 9 bases unmatched. This CDR3 has 15 residues. CDR3 DNA sequence: TGTGCCAGCACCCGCAGCGGGGGGGCCACAGAGACCCAGTACTTC. Translated: CASTRSGGATETQYF. The variable domain in full, with the rest retrieved from reference TRBV13 and TRBJ2-5, is AAGVIQSPRHLIKEKRETATLKCYPIPRHDTVYWYQQGPGQDPQFLISFYEKMQSDKGSIPDRFSAQQFSDYHSELNMSSLELGDSALYFCASTRSGGATETQYFGPGTRLLVL.

A remark on this clone: Relative to the germline gene, one junction end is altered; a read error may explain this. This sequence joins TRBV7-7 and TRBJ2-1, with 11 nucleotides matching TRBD1. There are 15 residues in the CDR3. Per the germline V gene, CDR1 is SSHAT and CDR2 is FNYEAQ (reference sequence). This CDR3 is CASSLDRGRYNEQFF. CDR3 coding DNA: TGTGCTAGCAGCTTGGACAGGGGGCGATACAATGAGCAGTTCTTC.

This rearrangement joins TRBV19 to TRBJ2-2; D remains unclear. This CDR3 is 10 amino acids long. Looked up from germline, CDR1 is LNHDA and CDR2 is SQIVND (reference sequence). The V and J ends lost 6 bases and 8 bases respectively, with 4 bases between them. CDR3 region: CASRSGELFF. The DNA for the CDR3 is TGTGCCAGTAGATCTGGGGAGCTGTTTTTT.

This chain uses TRBV29-1 with TRBJ2-3; 7 bases are shared with TRBD1. The CDR3 totals 13 residues. Germline V CDR1 and CDR2: SQVTM, ANQGSEA. Trimming removed 4 bases from V and 6 bases from J; junction bases left unmatched: 7. The CDR3 nucleotides are TGCAGCGTTGTGGCAGGGGGTGAGGATACGCAGTATTTT. This encodes CSVVAGGEDTQYF.

On this clone itself: The sample contains more than one DNA sequence encoding this CDR3. This chain uses TRBV6-6 with TRBJ1-1; no definite D call. The CDR3 runs 12 residues. The V gene's germline CDR1 is MNHNY and CDR2 SVGAGI (reference sequence). Trimming cost V 0 bases and J 11 bases, with 10 bases left between them. The DNA for the CDR3 is TGTGCCAGCAGTTACTCGAGATCGGAGGCTTTCTTT. Amino acids: CASSYSRSEAFF.

This sequence joins TRBV12-5 and TRBJ2-5; a weak D match, TRBD2 (5 bases). The CDR3 runs 13 residues. From germline, CDR1 is LGHNT and CDR2 FRNRAP. With 6 bases removed from V and 1 base from J, the gap between germline ends came to 9 bases. CDR3 sequence reads: CASGVRGQETQYF. The CDR3 DNA is TGTGCTAGTGGGGTCCGGGGCCAAGAGACCCAGTACTTC.

The chain combines TRBV20-1 with TRBJ1-2; no clear D gene. V was pared by 8 bases and J by 8 bases, with 15 bases between. Germline loops: CDR1 DFQATT, CDR2 SNEGSKA (reference sequence). There are 11 residues in the CDR3. The CDR3 is CSPQNIRGYTF. The CDR3 nucleotides are TGCAGTCCTCAAAACATTCGCGGCTACACCTTC.

The chain has TRBV19 and TRBJ2-5, with D possibly being TRBD1 (5 bases). V was shortened by 3 bases and J by 4 bases, with 18 bases between the two germline ends. CDR1 and CDR2 from the germline V gene are LNHDA and SQIVND (reference sequence). The CDR3 has 16 residues. The CDR3 sequence: CASSIRQGSFGETQYF. As DNA, the CDR3 is TGTGCCAGTAGTATCCGGCAGGGAAGCTTCGGAGAGACCCAGTACTTC.

The V call is TRBV7-9, the J call TRBJ1-2; D possibly corresponds to TRBD1 (6 bases). V gave up 2 bases and J gave up 0 bases, with 13 bases separating them. Germline-derived CDR1 and CDR2 are SEHNR and FQNEAQ (reference sequence). The CDR3 consists of 16 residues. The CDR3 protein is CASSLRPGQPNYGYTF. CDR3 DNA: TGTGCCAGCAGCTTACGGCCTGGACAGCCTAACTATGGCTACACCTTC.

The chain employs TRBV7-8 and TRBJ2-7, with TRBD2 matching 9 bases. The V gene end was trimmed by 5 bases and the J gene end by 3 bases; junction bases not matched to a gene: 8. This CDR3 is 15 amino acids long. Germline CDR1 reads SGHVS; CDR2 reads FQNEAQ. The CDR3 spells CASSRPAGGGYEQYF. CDR3 nucleotide sequence: TGTGCCAGCAGCCGCCCGGCGGGGGGGGGCTACGAGCAGTACTTC.

This sequence joins TRBV5-1 and TRBJ1-2; 7 bases agree with TRBD1. The germline V gene has CDR1 SGHRS and CDR2 YFSETQ. Trimming took 7 bases from V and 3 from J; bases not matched to a gene: 6. There are 13 residues in the CDR3. This CDR3 reads CASRTGVDYGYTF. The CDR3 DNA sequence: TGCGCCAGCCGGACAGGAGTCGACTATGGCTACACCTTC.

The chain carries TRBV29-1 and TRBJ1-2; 9 bases are a match to TRBD1. The CDR3 consists of 13 residues. V was pared by 6 bases and J by 5 bases, with 7 bases of the junction left unmatched. Germline CDR1 SQVTM, CDR2 ANQGSEA. This CDR3 reads CSVWTGAKYGYTF. CDR3 bases: TGCAGCGTCTGGACAGGGGCGAAGTATGGCTACACCTTC.

J is TRBJ2-3 and V is TRBV11-3, with TRBD2 matching over 7 bases. After removal of 2 bases from V and 0 bases from J, the junction contained 5 bases not matched to a gene. There are 16 residues in the CDR3. Germline loops: CDR1 SGHNT, CDR2 YENEEA. CDR3 DNA: TGTGCCAGCAGCTTATACGGGGGGACTAGCACAGATACGCAGTATTTT. Translating it yields CASSLYGGTSTDTQYF.

The CDR3 sequence: CASSHPLGGGEETQYF. CDR3 sequence (DNA): TGCGCCAGCAGCCACCCTCTCGGCGGGGGGGAAGAGACCCAGTACTTC. This chain links TRBV4-1 with TRBJ2-5; 9 bases are shared with TRBD2. CDR1 and CDR2 from the germline V gene are MGHRA and YSYEKL. V gave up 3 bases and J gave up 3 bases; unmatched junction bases: 8. The CDR3 is 16 residues long.

The CDR3 is CASSTRMLGTGELFF. The CDR3 region has the DNA TGTGCCAGCAGCACTAGGATGCTCGGCACCGGGGAGCTGTTTTTT. This chain joins TRBV13 and TRBJ2-2; D perhaps matches TRBD2 (5 bases). V was pared by 5 bases and J by 4 bases, with 14 bases between. Germline V gene sequence: CDR1 PRHDT, CDR2 FYEKMQ (reference sequence). This CDR3 spans 15 amino acids.

V usage is TRBV10-3 and J usage is TRBJ2-7; no definite D call. This CDR3 region has 12 residues. V lost 3 bases, J lost 3 bases, and 6 bases lay in between. The germline V gene encodes CDR1 ENHRY and CDR2 SYGVKD. Here the CDR3 reads CAISETDYEQYF. For the CDR3, the DNA is TGTGCCATCAGTGAAACAGACTACGAGCAGTACTTC.

V and J are TRBV30 and TRBJ1-3; D gene ambiguous. This CDR3 has 14 amino acids. V was shortened by 4 bases and J by 0 bases, with 10 bases between the two germline ends. CDR1 and CDR2 (germline): GTSNPN, SVGIG (reference sequence). CDR3 residues: CAWNQLASGNTIYF. DNA for the CDR3: TGTGCCTGGAACCAGCTAGCCTCTGGAAACACCATATATTTT.

The table lists this clone with a few counts. This chain connects TRBV5-4 to TRBJ1-6; D unclear. This CDR3 spans 14 amino acids. The V end was cut by 1 base, the J end by 7 bases, with 9 bases between. Looked up from germline, CDR1 is SGHNT and CDR2 is YYREEE (reference sequence). DNA for the CDR3: TGTGCCAGCAGCTTGTCACCGAGAAATTCACCCCTCCACTTT. Its protein product is CASSLSPRNSPLHF.

J is TRBJ1-1 and V is TRBV6-5; D may be TRBD1 (5 bases). Germline V lookup: CDR1 MNHEY, CDR2 SVGAGI. The CDR3 sequence is 13 residues long. V dropped 8 bases and J dropped 1 base, with 11 bases sitting between them. DNA of the CDR3: TGTGCCAGCCGGGGGGGGTCGAACACTGAAGCTTTCTTT. Its translation: CASRGGSNTEAFF.

V gene TRBV5-1 combines with J gene TRBJ2-7; D possibly corresponds to TRBD1 (5 bases). Germline-derived CDR1 and CDR2 are SGHRS and YFSETQ. The CDR3 extends over 13 amino acids. V lost 3 bases, J lost 0 bases, and 7 bases lay in between. For the CDR3, the DNA is TGCGCCAGCAGCTCGGACAACTCCTACGAGCAGTACTTC. Translation gives CASSSDNSYEQYF.

This chain links TRBV29-1 with TRBJ2-1; possibly TRBD2 for D (6 bases). The V end was cut by 4 bases, the J end by 11 bases, with 15 bases between. The CDR3 length is 12 residues. The germline V gene encodes CDR1 SQVTM and CDR2 ANQGSEA. CDR3 coding DNA: TGCAGCGTTGGGGTGCCGGAGGGGAAGCAGTTCTTC. Amino acid sequence: CSVGVPEGKQFF.

This chain connects TRBV18 to TRBJ1-3; no definite D call. The germline V gene encodes CDR1 KGHSH and CDR2 LQKENI. The CDR3 consists of 15 residues. V was pared by 0 bases and J by 4 bases, with 10 bases between. CDR3 sequence reads: CASSPPSIEGNTIYF. The CDR3 DNA reads TGTGCCAGCTCACCACCGTCCATAGAGGGAAACACCATATATTTT.

V usage is TRBV5-8 and J usage is TRBJ2-1; D is uncertain. Trimming removed 0 bases from V and 0 bases from J, with 4 bases in between. From germline, CDR1 is SGHTS and CDR2 YDEGEE. CDR3 length: 14 residues. Written as DNA, the CDR3 is TGTGCCAGCAGCTTGGACACCTCCTACAATGAGCAGTTCTTC. This sequence encodes CASSLDTSYNEQFF.